A single TCR beta chain is shown here with its context. What it recognizes is unknown. V was trimmed by 1 base and J by 0 bases, leaving 10 bases between them. The CDR3 runs 16 residues. Germline lookup yields CDR1 MGHRA and CDR2 YSYEKL. This sample was included in a study of shared clonotypes between healthy human individuals. General observations from the study: Shared clonotypes: 4.5% to 5% naive CD4, under 4% naive CD8, under 2.5% memory CD4, around 0.4% memory CD8. The sole specimen, blood, was sampled, and tissue repertoires likely differ.

This table comes from immunoSEQ multiplex PCR, and its TCRdb copy is limited to in-frame clones, with some not included. The sample contains approximately 2.5 million clones, over 85% of which appear only once. This TCR was sampled from a man aged 18 to 29 in good health. Some clones in this sample may be carry-over from other donors' samples. Sequencing used naive CD4+ T cells from PBMCs. Indicated subset: CD45RA+ positively selected. The chain has TRBV4-1 and TRBJ1-3; D gene uncertain. The CDR3 region is CASSQAWVNSGNTIYF. The CDR3 DNA reads TGCGCCAGCAGCCAAGCTTGGGTTAACTCTGGAAACACCATATATTTT.